This is a list of T cell receptor beta chains from one sample in a study of Ad26.COV2.S vaccination and SARS-CoV-2 variants. The repertoire was sequenced with immunoSEQ multiplex PCR; TCRdb's copy has only in-frame clones and lacks some. The sample includes about 350,000 clones, approximately 81% of them seen just once. The starting material was peripheral blood, obtained in a trial of Ad26.COV2.S vaccine versus placebo. These receptors were taken from a person between 18 and 65 years old who received the Ad26.COV2.S COVID-19 vaccine or a placebo. CDR3s include the opening cysteine and the closing phenylalanine or tryptophan.

v_call cdr3_length cdr3_aa
TRBV5-5 13 CASLRSLTGGYTF
TRBV5-6 15 CASSSPGQGATEAFF
TRBV15 13 CATSRDMLYGYTF
TRBV12-5 16 CASGLPGGLAVFEQYF
TRBV5-1 15 CASSLGGLINQPQHF
TRBV7-6 18 CASSLVAGAKFSTYEQYF
TRBV20-1 11 CSARVPNEQYF
TRBV28 14 CASSFPGTGYEQYF
TRBV5-4 12 CASSSDGYEQYF
TRBV7-8 13 CASIPRGGEKLFF
TRBV7-9 14 CASSLDGPADTQYF
TRBV19 14 CASTPDSSYTEAFF
TRBV18 17 CASSPQELSSYNSPLHF
TRBV9 15 CASSVVEAENSPLHF
TRBV7-2 14 CASSPRTGGNTIYF
TRBV7-8 21 CASSLETRTSGRSGGANVLTF
TRBV7-9 13 CASRPGSGNTIYF
TRBV30 14 CAWSRQGGNYGYTF
TRBV2 13 CASLMDGDSVLTF
TRBV7-8 17 CASSLGGGRVAKNIQYF
TRBV29-1 13 CSVVQGLVDTQYF
TRBV18 16 CASSPPSTSSYNEQFF
TRBV30 17 CAWVGGGPSGGTDTQYF
TRBV7-9 18 CASSLRRTVSLGTDTQYF
TRBV7-9 15 CASSLGQGVFNEQYF
TRBV30 12 CAWSGQSYEQYF
TRBV3-1/TRBV3-2 15 CASSQVSSGYVEQFF
TRBV3-1/TRBV3-2 12 CASSQGHNEQFF
TRBV6-2/TRBV6-3 13 CASSYSPRQPQHF
TRBV7-9 17 CASSSYGRGRAAGEQFF
TRBV28 17 CASRPARVGDYTDTQYF
TRBV9 15 CASSVGASGNQPQHF